The 5 T cell receptor beta chains below all came from one sample that was sequenced in a study of cytomegalovirus exposure and HLA in healthy donors listed by TCRdb under 2017. Receptor libraries were prepared by the immunoSEQ multiplex PCR assay. A mixture of 60 forward primers for TCR Vbeta segments and 13 reverse primers for TCR Jbeta segments was used in the multiplex PCR. Sourced from immuneACCESS, this table was stored by TCRdb with only in-frame sequences that have V and J called. A share of the clones is absent; for the studies checked, an unresolved V gene accounts for under half, and the remainder has no known explanation. This sample comprises some 170,000 clones, roughly four fifths of them detected only once. The ten largest clones add up to over 4% of the sample. Material for sequencing was PBMCs. These TCRs come from a man aged 45 to 65 in good health and CMV-seropositive.

V and J are TRBV7-6 and TRBJ2-7, with no clear D. In germline, CDR1 is SGHVS, CDR2 FNYEAQ. V dropped 4 bases and J dropped 3 bases, with 10 bases sitting between them. The CDR3 loop spans 13 amino acids. CDR3 DNA sequence: TGTGCCAGCAGCTCAGCCAGCGTCTACGAGCAGTACTTC. It encodes CASSSASVYEQYF.

This clone was picked up a small number of times. The genes are TRBV9 and TRBJ1-6, with D possibly matching TRBD1 (6 bases). This CDR3 has 14 amino acids. CDR1 SGDLS and CDR2 YYNGEE come from the germline V gene. Trimming took off 1 base at V and 9 bases at J, with 11 bases between the two ends. For the CDR3, the DNA is TGTGCCAGCAGCGTACGGGACATAACTTCACCCCTCCACTTT. Protein: CASSVRDITSPLHF. Combining the CDR3 with reference TRBV9 and TRBJ1-6 gives the whole variable domain DSGVTQTPKHLITATGQRVTLRCSPRSGDLSVYWYQQSLDQGLQFLIQYYNGEERAKGNILERFSAQQFPDLHSELNLSSLELGDSALYFCASSVRDITSPLHFGNGTRLTVT.

This sequence joins TRBV6-1 and TRBJ2-3; 7 positions agree with TRBD2. This CDR3 has 15 residues. Looked up from germline, CDR1 is MNHNS and CDR2 is SASEGT. V lost 4 bases and J lost 0; bases outside the gene matches: 4. CDR3 bases: TGTGCCAGCAGTGGGGTTAGCGGGAGCACAGATACGCAGTATTTT. Residues: CASSGVSGSTDTQYF.

This clone was observed a handful of times. This sequence joins TRBV5-6 and TRBJ1-5; D is uncertain. The germline gives CDR1 SGHDT, CDR2 YYEEEE. The V end lost 3 bases, the J end lost 6 bases, and 13 bases lay between the germline ends. This CDR3 is 14 amino acids long. The CDR3 DNA reads as TGTGCCAGCAGCTCCTCCGCGGAGGGTCAGCCCCAGCATTTT. Protein: CASSSSAEGQPQHF.

This chain connects TRBV10-3 to TRBJ2-7, with a weak D call TRBD1 (5 bases). This CDR3 region has 16 residues. Germline values: CDR1 ENHRY, CDR2 SYGVKD. With 0 bases removed from V and 0 bases from J, the gap between germline ends came to 12 bases. In DNA, the CDR3 is TGTGCCATCAGTGAGTCCCCGGACACCAACTCCTACGAGCAGTACTTC. It translates to CAISESPDTNSYEQYF.